This T cell receptor beta chain is from a study of long-term antiretroviral therapy in people with HIV. The CDR3 contains 19 residues. Assay version v3.0 of immunoSEQ was used, and it was run at survey level. Profiling relied on immunoSEQ multiplex PCR, and the TCRdb table lists in-frame clones only, not all of them. This table holds 20,000 to 25,000 clones, just over 85% found once. The sequenced sample was unsorted PBMCs, obtained 1.3 years after starting antiretroviral therapy. The sequence was collected from a man aged 55 to 69 with HIV. The chain uses TRBV21-1 and TRBJ1-4; the table's D call TRBD1 went unverified against the DNA. TRBV21-1 is a pseudogene. DNA for the CDR3: TGTGCCAGCAGCAAAGTACCAGGACAGGGAGAGACAAGGCAAGAAAAACTGTTTTTT. The encoded protein is CASSKVPGQGETRQEKLFF.